This T cell receptor (beta chain) was sequenced in a study of cytomegalovirus exposure and HLA in healthy donors. Study outcomes and limitations: Clusters of TCRs from the first cohort tended to co-occur in the roughly 120 validation repertoires (as a later analysis found). It was reported that the classifier diagnosed cytomegalovirus status with high specificity and sensitivity in both the original and validation cohorts. In vitro work confirmed that a few CMV-associated chains recognize CMV antigens.

V lost 4 bases and J 5 bases, leaving 18 bases between the germline ends. Germline V gene lookup returns CDR1 SGHKS and CDR2 YYEKEE (reference sequence). The CDR3 is 15 residues long. In regard to this clone: Antigen specificity is unknown.

Produced via immunoSEQ multiplex PCR; TCRdb's table is partial and in-frame only. Of fewer than 95,000 clones in the sample, less than 95% are singletons; the top ten hold around 0.65%. Input material: PBMCs. This TCR was sampled from a woman aged 18-29 years in good health and CMV-seronegative. J is TRBJ1-1 and V is TRBV5-5; D perhaps matches TRBD1 (5 bases). The chain's CDR3 is CASSPGARRETEAFF. In DNA form, the CDR3 reads TGTGCCAGCAGCCCCGGGGCCAGGAGGGAAACTGAAGCTTTCTTT.